These T cell receptor beta chains were read from a single sample in a study of blood T cell repertoires in COVID-19. TCRdb's copy holds only in-frame clones and misses some; the assay was immunoSEQ multiplex PCR. This sample has about 80,000 clones, with roughly 80% found just once. Material: peripheral blood. Source of these receptors: a woman in her 70s with acute or convalescent COVID-19. Each CDR3 is given with its conserved first and last residue. D genes are given only for firm matches. Size is stated for part of the rows, as once, few or many counts, or as a class when the clone is expanded.

D gene: TRBD1
V gene: TRBV6-5
clone size: few
J gene: TRBJ2-7
CDR3 length: 13
CDR3 DNA: TGTGCCGCACGGGGACAGGTGCTCTACGAGCAGTACTTC
CDR3 protein: CAARGQVLYEQYF

D gene: .
V gene: TRBV27
clone size: .
J gene: TRBJ2-5
CDR3 length: 16
CDR3 DNA: TGTGCCAGCAGCCACACTTGGGGCAGGGGTCAAGAGACCCAGTACTTC
CDR3 protein: CASSHTWGRGQETQYF

D gene: TRBD1
V gene: TRBV9
clone size: .
J gene: TRBJ1-1
CDR3 length: 13
CDR3 DNA: TGTGCCAGCAGCGCTCAGGGGGTCCCCCAGGCTTTCTTT
CDR3 protein: CASSAQGVPQAFF

D gene: TRBD1
V gene: TRBV11-2
clone size: .
J gene: TRBJ2-1
CDR3 length: 17
CDR3 DNA: TGTGCCAGCAGCTTACCGACAGGGGGGAATCAAACTGATGAGCAGTTCTTC
CDR3 protein: CASSLPTGGNQTDEQFF

D gene: TRBD1
V gene: TRBV6-1
clone size: .
J gene: TRBJ1-1
CDR3 length: 13
CDR3 DNA: TGTGCCAGCAGTGACGGTAGGGGGCGCCGGGCTTTCTTT
CDR3 protein: CASSDGRGRRAFF

D gene: .
V gene: TRBV6-4
clone size: .
J gene: TRBJ1-1
CDR3 length: 14
CDR3 DNA: TGTGCCAGCAGTGCACAACAGGGAAACACTGAAGCTTTCTTT
CDR3 protein: CASSAQQGNTEAFF

D gene: TRBD2
V gene: TRBV2
clone size: .
J gene: TRBJ2-7
CDR3 length: 17
CDR3 DNA: TGTGCCAGCAGTGACCTGGCTAGCGGCGGGAGCTCCTACGAGCAGTACTTC
CDR3 protein: CASSDLASGGSSYEQYF

D gene: .
V gene: TRBV6-5
clone size: few
J gene: TRBJ1-4
CDR3 length: 13
CDR3 DNA: TGTGCCAGCACCGGGTTCTTTAATGAAAAACTGTTTTTT
CDR3 protein: CASTGFFNEKLFF

D gene: .
V gene: TRBV7-3
clone size: .
J gene: TRBJ2-7
CDR3 length: 13
CDR3 DNA: TGTGCCAGCAGCTCATTAGGACTCGACGAGCAGTACTTC
CDR3 protein: CASSSLGLDEQYF

D gene: TRBD1
V gene: TRBV10-3
clone size: .
J gene: TRBJ1-5
CDR3 length: 14
CDR3 DNA: TGTGCCATCTCCGACAGGGTCGGCAATCAGCCCCAGCATTTT
CDR3 protein: CAISDRVGNQPQHF

D gene: .
V gene: TRBV12-5
clone size: .
J gene: TRBJ2-2
CDR3 length: 14
CDR3 DNA: TGTGCTAGTGGTTTGGTGGGAGTTGCCGGGGAGCTGTTTTTT
CDR3 protein: CASGLVGVAGELFF

D gene: TRBD1
V gene: TRBV2
clone size: .
J gene: TRBJ2-7
CDR3 length: 16
CDR3 DNA: TGTGCCAGCAGTGGAGTTTTCAGACAGGGAGCTTCCGGGCAGTACTTC
CDR3 protein: CASSGVFRQGASGQYF

D gene: .
V gene: TRBV24-1
clone size: .
J gene: TRBJ2-5
CDR3 length: 16
CDR3 DNA: TGTGCCACCAGTGATTCGGGAGGGGGCGACGAAGAGACCCAGTACTTC
CDR3 protein: CATSDSGGGDEETQYF

D gene: TRBD1
V gene: TRBV10-3
clone size: .
J gene: TRBJ2-6
CDR3 length: 15
CDR3 DNA: TGTGCCATCGGGACAGGGCTCTCTGGGGCCAACGTCCTGACTTTC
CDR3 protein: CAIGTGLSGANVLTF

D gene: TRBD2
V gene: TRBV7-2
clone size: once
J gene: TRBJ2-5
CDR3 length: 15
CDR3 DNA: TGTGCCAGCAGCCGTCGGACTAGCGGTCAAGAGACCCAGTACTTC
CDR3 protein: CASSRRTSGQETQYF

D gene: .
V gene: TRBV5-6
clone size: few
J gene: TRBJ1-1
CDR3 length: 14
CDR3 DNA: TGTGCCAGCAGCGTGAACAGGTTTTTCACTGAAGCTTTCTTT
CDR3 protein: CASSVNRFFTEAFF

D gene: .
V gene: TRBV3-1/TRBV3-2
clone size: .
J gene: TRBJ1-2
CDR3 length: 16
CDR3 DNA: TGTGCCAGCAGCCAGATGACCGGGGTCGCGGCGGGTGGCTACACCTTC
CDR3 protein: CASSQMTGVAAGGYTF

D gene: .
V gene: TRBV27
clone size: .
J gene: TRBJ1-5
CDR3 length: 15
CDR3 DNA: TGTGCCAGCAGTGCAGGGGTTCGGAGCAATCAGCCCCAGCATTTT
CDR3 protein: CASSAGVRSNQPQHF

D gene: TRBD1
V gene: TRBV19
clone size: .
J gene: TRBJ1-1
CDR3 length: 14
CDR3 DNA: TGTGCCAGTAGGAAGGACAGGGAATTTCCTGAAGCTTTCTTT
CDR3 protein: CASRKDREFPEAFF

D gene: .
V gene: TRBV3-1/TRBV3-2
clone size: .
J gene: TRBJ1-1
CDR3 length: 13
CDR3 DNA: TGTGCCAGCAGCCAAGATCTTTCCAGTGAAGCTTTCTTT
CDR3 protein: CASSQDLSSEAFF

D gene: .
V gene: TRBV5-6
clone size: once
J gene: TRBJ1-4
CDR3 length: 14
CDR3 DNA: TGTGCCAGCAGTGAGAGCGGGACACTAGAAAAACTGTTTTTT
CDR3 protein: CASSESGTLEKLFF

D gene: .
V gene: TRBV3-1/TRBV3-2
clone size: .
J gene: TRBJ2-1
CDR3 length: 14
CDR3 DNA: TGTGCCAGCAGCCAATTCCTAGACAGTCCTGAGCAGTTCTTC
CDR3 protein: CASSQFLDSPEQFF

D gene: TRBD2
V gene: TRBV2
clone size: once
J gene: TRBJ2-1
CDR3 length: 13
CDR3 DNA: TGTGCCAGCAGACGGGGTCCGGGAGGTGAGCAGTTCTTC
CDR3 protein: CASRRGPGGEQFF

D gene: .
V gene: TRBV27
clone size: .
J gene: TRBJ1-5
CDR3 length: 14
CDR3 DNA: TGTGCCAGCAGTTTATGGGGGGGCAATCAGCCCCAGCATTTT
CDR3 protein: CASSLWGGNQPQHF

D gene: TRBD1
V gene: TRBV19
clone size: .
J gene: TRBJ2-3
CDR3 length: 14
CDR3 DNA: TGTGCCAGCTCATACAGGGGAAACACAGATACGCAGTATTTT
CDR3 protein: CASSYRGNTDTQYF

D gene: TRBD1
V gene: TRBV9
clone size: .
J gene: TRBJ1-6
CDR3 length: 15
CDR3 DNA: TGTGCCAGCAGCGGCAGGACAGGGGATAATTCACCCCTCCACTTT
CDR3 protein: CASSGRTGDNSPLHF

D gene: .
V gene: TRBV2
clone size: .
J gene: TRBJ1-2
CDR3 length: 14
CDR3 DNA: TGTGCCAGCAGGGGATACAGGAGTAACTATGGCTACACCTTC
CDR3 protein: CASRGYRSNYGYTF

D gene: .
V gene: TRBV6-6
clone size: .
J gene: TRBJ2-7
CDR3 length: 15
CDR3 DNA: TGTGCCAGCAGTGCCCTCAGGGGACCTACCTACGAGCAGTACTTC
CDR3 protein: CASSALRGPTYEQYF

D gene: .
V gene: TRBV6-1
clone size: .
J gene: TRBJ1-6
CDR3 length: 16
CDR3 DNA: TGTGCCAGCAGTGATCAACAGAGTGTAGATAATTCACCCCTCCACTTT
CDR3 protein: CASSDQQSVDNSPLHF

D gene: .
V gene: TRBV4-1
clone size: .
J gene: TRBJ1-4
CDR3 length: 17
CDR3 DNA: TGCGCCAGCAGCCAAGTGGGTGCGGCCAGGGCGGGGGAAAAACTGTTTTTT
CDR3 protein: CASSQVGAARAGEKLFF